These T cell receptor beta chains were read from a single sample in a study of T cell changes during pregnancy in multiple sclerosis. TCRdb's copy holds only in-frame clones and misses some; the assay was immunoSEQ multiplex PCR. The profile shows roughly 72,000 clones, around 90% of them singletons. The specimen comprised peripheral blood, sampled in the first trimester of pregnancy. The source of these receptors is a female donor in good health, enrolled as a control in a pregnancy study. Both conserved end residues are part of each CDR3. D genes are given only for firm matches. Not all rows give a size; the values are once, few, many and, for expanded clones, a class.

v_call: TRBV9
clone_size: .
d_call: TRBD2
j_call: TRBJ2-5
cdr3_aa: CASSVGTSGETQYF
cdr3_nt: TGTGCCAGCAGCGTAGGGACTAGTGGGGAGACCCAGTACTTC

v_call: TRBV5-1
clone_size: once
d_call: TRBD1
j_call: TRBJ1-2
cdr3_aa: CASSPGTGSWSYGYTF
cdr3_nt: TGCGCCAGCAGTCCCGGGACAGGGTCGTGGTCCTATGGCTACACCTTC

v_call: TRBV6-5
clone_size: .
d_call: TRBD2
j_call: TRBJ2-7
cdr3_aa: CASSYDFGTSLYF
cdr3_nt: TGTGCCAGCAGTTACGACTTTGGGACTAGCCTGTACTTC

v_call: TRBV15
clone_size: .
d_call: .
j_call: TRBJ2-7
cdr3_aa: CATSRQGREQYF
cdr3_nt: TGTGCCACCAGCAGACAGGGTCGGGAGCAGTACTTC

v_call: TRBV6-5
clone_size: .
d_call: .
j_call: TRBJ1-2
cdr3_aa: CASSFSLETEGYTF
cdr3_nt: TGTGCCAGCAGTTTCTCCCTGGAGACAGAAGGCTACACCTTC

v_call: TRBV6-1
clone_size: .
d_call: TRBD1
j_call: TRBJ1-2
cdr3_aa: CASQPRTGVYYGYTF
cdr3_nt: TGTGCCAGCCAGCCCCGGACAGGGGTATACTATGGCTACACCTTC

v_call: TRBV7-2
clone_size: .
d_call: .
j_call: TRBJ2-7
cdr3_aa: CASSLSTGNSYEQYF
cdr3_nt: TGTGCCAGCAGCTTAAGCACAGGGAACTCCTACGAGCAGTACTTC

v_call: TRBV5-1
clone_size: .
d_call: .
j_call: TRBJ2-5
cdr3_aa: CASRGLTVDETQYF
cdr3_nt: TGCGCCAGCAGGGGGCTAACAGTCGATGAGACCCAGTACTTC

v_call: TRBV30
clone_size: .
d_call: .
j_call: TRBJ1-2
cdr3_aa: CAWSVAGRGGGYTF
cdr3_nt: TGTGCCTGGAGTGTAGCGGGCCGGGGTGGAGGCTACACCTTC

v_call: TRBV19
clone_size: .
d_call: .
j_call: TRBJ2-2
cdr3_aa: CASSIRGGTGELFF
cdr3_nt: TGTGCCAGTAGTATCCGAGGGGGCACCGGGGAGCTGTTTTTT

v_call: TRBV9
clone_size: .
d_call: .
j_call: TRBJ2-3
cdr3_aa: CASSPLGGRADTQYF
cdr3_nt: TGTGCCAGCAGCCCCCTAGGGGGGAGGGCCGATACGCAGTATTTT

v_call: TRBV29-1
clone_size: .
d_call: TRBD2
j_call: TRBJ2-3
cdr3_aa: CSVEGQRGGKADTQYF
cdr3_nt: TGCAGCGTTGAGGGTCAGCGCGGGGGGAAGGCAGATACGCAGTATTTT

v_call: TRBV5-1
clone_size: few
d_call: .
j_call: TRBJ1-4
cdr3_aa: CASSLQGNREKLFF
cdr3_nt: TGCGCCAGCAGCCTGCAGGGGAACCGTGAAAAACTGTTTTTT

v_call: TRBV6-1
clone_size: .
d_call: TRBD1
j_call: TRBJ1-1
cdr3_aa: CASSGETGRTEAFF
cdr3_nt: TGTGCCAGCAGTGGCGAGACAGGGAGAACTGAAGCTTTCTTT

v_call: TRBV23-1
clone_size: few
d_call: .
j_call: TRBJ2-5
cdr3_aa: CASALRVFAETQYF
cdr3_nt: TGCGCCAGCGCCCTGAGGGTTTTTGCGGAGACCCAGTACTTC

v_call: TRBV4-3
clone_size: .
d_call: .
j_call: TRBJ2-1
cdr3_aa: CASSQQGNEQFF
cdr3_nt: TGCGCCAGCAGCCAGCAGGGCAATGAGCAGTTCTTC

v_call: TRBV30
clone_size: .
d_call: TRBD1
j_call: TRBJ1-6
cdr3_aa: CAWSAGQDNSPLHF
cdr3_nt: TGTGCCTGGAGCGCCGGACAGGATAATTCACCCCTCCACTTT